A single sample is the source of the 10 T cell receptor beta chains below, sequenced in a study of blood T cell repertoires in COVID-19. Produced via immunoSEQ multiplex PCR; TCRdb's table is partial and in-frame only. Of more than 110,000 clones detected, nearly 85% appear once; the ten largest clones hold 35% to 55%. The sequencing sample was made of peripheral blood. The receptor set was obtained from a human donor in a cohort sampled during active COVID-19.

The rearrangement joins TRBV24-1 to TRBJ1-6; TRBD1 agrees at 7 bases. The CDR3 has 20 amino acids. Germline-derived CDR1 and CDR2 are KGHDR and SFDVKD. Trimming cost V 7 bases and J 8 bases; bases outside gene matches: 25. The CDR3 spells CATSPGGQARSAGSDSPLHF. In DNA, the CDR3 is TGTGCCACCAGCCCCGGTGGACAGGCCCGATCGGCGGGATCTGATTCACCCCTCCACTTT.

The chain couples TRBV11-2 to TRBJ2-1; 10 bases align to TRBD1. This CDR3 spans 16 amino acids. Unmatched junction bases numbered 14, after V lost 0 bases and J lost 15 bases. CDR1 is SGHAT, CDR2 FQNNGV, per germline. Written as DNA, the CDR3 is TGTGCCAGCAGCTTAGACGGGACAGGGGATGTGGGGGTGGGGTTCTTC. It codes for CASSLDGTGDVGVGFF.

The chain joins TRBV2 to TRBJ1-2; D is ambiguous. Germline lookup yields CDR1 SNHLY and CDR2 FYNNEI. This CDR3 comprises 13 residues. Trimming took 6 bases from V and 5 from J, leaving 13 bases between them. CDR3: CASSPGSVYGYTF. CDR3 nucleotides: TGTGCCAGCAGCCCCGGGAGCGTATATGGCTACACCTTC.

The CDR3 protein is CASSIPTVVSGNTIYF. In DNA form, the CDR3 reads TGTGCCAGCAGCATACCGACAGTGGTCTCTGGAAACACCATATATTTT. The chain carries TRBV7-2 and TRBJ1-3, with D possibly TRBD1 on 5 matching bases. Per the germline V gene, CDR1 is SGHTA and CDR2 is FQGNSA. This CDR3 has 16 residues. Trimming removed 5 bases at V and 0 bases at J, with 14 bases between. The variable domain in full, with the rest retrieved from reference TRBV7-2 and TRBJ1-3, is GAGVSQSPSNKVTEKGKDVELRCDPISGHTALYWYRQSLGQGLEFLIYFQGNSAPDKSGLPSDRFSAERTGGSVSTLTIQRTQQEDSAVYLCASSIPTVVSGNTIYFGEGSWLTVV.

The chain couples TRBV28 to TRBJ1-1; TRBD1 might be the D (5 bases). This CDR3 comprises 13 residues. The germline V gene encodes CDR1 MDHEN and CDR2 SYDVKM. V lost 2 bases and J lost 8, with 12 bases in between. The CDR3 DNA reads TGTGCCAGCAGTTTAGAGGGCCGGGGGGAAGCTTTCTTT. The encoded protein is CASSLEGRGEAFF.

This clone occurred a few times. J is TRBJ1-1 and V is TRBV10-3; unclear D gene. Trimming left V 0 bases short and J 6 bases short, with 11 bases between. Germline CDR1 is ENHRY and CDR2 is SYGVKD. The CDR3 has 14 residues. The CDR3 bases are TGTGCCATCAGTGAGTCGACATCACCCGCTGAAGCTTTCTTT. Its protein product is CAISESTSPAEAFF.

This clone was seen once. The CDR3 sequence is CASSIGTRGGNEQFF. CDR3 DNA: TGTGCCAGTAGTATAGGGACTAGAGGGGGCAATGAGCAGTTCTTC. This sequence joins TRBV19 and TRBJ2-1, with D tentatively TRBD2 (7 bases). Germline V lookup: CDR1 LNHDA, CDR2 SQIVND (reference sequence). The CDR3 runs 15 residues. V lost 1 base and J lost 6, with 13 bases in between. The full variable domain, its missing parts supplied by reference TRBV19 and TRBJ2-1, is DGGITQSPKYLFRKEGQNVTLSCEQNLNHDAMYWYRQDPGQGLRLIYYSQIVNDFQKGDIAEGYSVSREKKESFPLTVTSAQKNPTAFYLCASSIGTRGGNEQFFGPGTRLTVL.

This chain uses TRBV2 with TRBJ2-7, with 7 bases that match TRBD2. Germline trimming cut 6 bases from V and 3 bases from J; bases unmatched to any gene: 8. Germline V gives CDR1 SNHLY, CDR2 FYNNEI. The CDR3 is made up of 14 amino acids. The CDR3 sequence is CASRSSRGDYEQYF. CDR3 nucleotide sequence: TGTGCCAGCAGGTCCAGTCGGGGGGACTACGAGCAGTACTTC.

The rearrangement uses TRBV10-3 and TRBJ1-2; 7 nucleotides align to TRBD1. The CDR3 totals 14 residues. Germline V gene lookup returns CDR1 ENHRY and CDR2 SYGVKD. V shed 4 bases, J shed 4 bases, and the junction held 6 bases outside the gene matches. CDR3 sequence reads: CAISALAGGYGYTF. CDR3 nucleotide sequence: TGTGCCATCAGTGCCCTGGCAGGGGGCTATGGCTACACCTTC.

This chain joins TRBV11-3 and TRBJ2-1, with D maybe TRBD1 (6 bases). Trimming stripped 4 bases from V and 9 bases from J, with 13 bases between. The CDR3 length is 13 residues. Germline CDR1 SGHNT, CDR2 YENEEA. The CDR3 loop is CASSSARGGEQFF. CDR3 bases: TGTGCCAGCAGCTCGGCCAGGGGCGGTGAGCAGTTCTTC.